The entry that follows covers one T cell receptor beta chain sequence. Authors' data handling: Amplification with reference gene primers provided the estimates of nucleated cell counts. Using immunoSEQ multiplex PCR, the repertoire was profiled, and TCRdb retains in-frame clones only, with some absent. V, J and clone size were drawn from that table, and D and trimming were deduced from the DNA. The sample records 430,000 or so clones, roughly 89% being singletons. This record comes from a study of blood T cell repertoires in COVID-19. The wider study: T cells, B-cell-depleted T cells, or PBMCs supplied cDNA or gDNA.

This CDR3 is 16 amino acids long. V trimming: 0 bases; J trimming: 4 bases; junction bases outside the gene matches: 5. Germline CDR1 reads MRHNA; CDR2 reads SNTAGT. This clonotype was sampled from a man younger than 30 with COVID-19, enrolled during active disease. Sequencing was carried out using peripheral blood. The chain carries TRBV6-4 and TRBJ2-1; 8 positions agree with TRBD2. CDR3 protein: CASSDSAGGDYNEQFF. Here the CDR3 DNA reads TGTGCCAGCAGTGACTCCGCGGGAGGCGATTACAATGAGCAGTTCTTC.